This entry features one TCR beta chain sequence. In germline, CDR1 is MNHNY, CDR2 SVGAGI (reference sequence). With 2 bases removed from V and 3 bases from J, the gap between germline ends came to 4 bases. This CDR3 contains 12 residues. Profiled with immunoSEQ multiplex PCR; TCRdb holds only in-frame clones, not every one. The sample has about 47,000 clones, roughly 73% seen once. This specimen belongs to a study of T cells in tumors after PD-1 blockade. This specimen consisted of PBMCs, obtained before anti-PD-1 treatment. V is TRBV6-6 and J is TRBJ1-1, with D unclear. This TCR came from a human donor with basal cell carcinoma. The CDR3 sequence: CASSYEHTEAFF. Here the CDR3 DNA reads TGTGCCAGCAGTTACGAGCACACTGAAGCTTTCTTT.